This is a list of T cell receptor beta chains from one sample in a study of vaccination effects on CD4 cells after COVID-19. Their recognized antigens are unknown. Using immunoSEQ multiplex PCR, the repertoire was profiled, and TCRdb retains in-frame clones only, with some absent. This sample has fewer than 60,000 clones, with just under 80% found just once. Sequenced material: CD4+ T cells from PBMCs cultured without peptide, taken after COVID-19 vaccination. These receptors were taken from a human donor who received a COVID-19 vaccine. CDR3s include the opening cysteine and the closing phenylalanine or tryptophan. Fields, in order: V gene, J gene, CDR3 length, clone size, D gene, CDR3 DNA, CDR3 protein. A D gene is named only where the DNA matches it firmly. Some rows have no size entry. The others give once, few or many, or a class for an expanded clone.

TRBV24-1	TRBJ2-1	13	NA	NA	TGTGCCACCAGTGATTTGGGGCAGAATGAGCAGTTCTTC	CATSDLGQNEQFF
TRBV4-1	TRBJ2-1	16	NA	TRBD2	TGCGCCAGCAGTCTAGCGGGATTCCTTGAGGACAATGAGCAGTTCTTC	CASSLAGFLEDNEQFF
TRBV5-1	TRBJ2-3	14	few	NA	TGCGCCAGCAGCTTGGGCCCGAGCGGGGATACGCAGTATTTT	CASSLGPSGDTQYF
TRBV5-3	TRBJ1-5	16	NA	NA	TGTGCCAGAAGCCGCGGGACCCTCCCGCCAGATCAGCCCCAGCATTTT	CARSRGTLPPDQPQHF
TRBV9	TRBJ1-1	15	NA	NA	TGTGCCAGCAGCGCTTACTCAGGGGCAGGGACTGAAGCTTTCTTT	CASSAYSGAGTEAFF
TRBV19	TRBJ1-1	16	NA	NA	TGTGCCAGTAGTATAGTTGGGGGCCTTATGAACACTGAAGCTTTCTTT	CASSIVGGLMNTEAFF
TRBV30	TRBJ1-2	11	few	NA	TGTGCCTGGACAAAGGCGCGGGGCTACACCTTC	CAWTKARGYTF
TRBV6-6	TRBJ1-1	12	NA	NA	TGTGCCAGCAGTTACTACCAGAACGAAGCTTTCTTT	CASSYYQNEAFF
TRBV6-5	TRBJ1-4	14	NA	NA	TGTGCCAGCAGTTACAGAGGATCTAATGAAAAACTGTTTTTT	CASSYRGSNEKLFF
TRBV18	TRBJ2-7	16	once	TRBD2	TGTGCCAGCTCACCAAACGGACTAGCGGCTTCCTACGAGCAGTACTTC	CASSPNGLAASYEQYF
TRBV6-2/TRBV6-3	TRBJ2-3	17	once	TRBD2	TGTGCCAGCAGTCGCTTCGGACTAGCGGGAGGGAAGGATACGCAGTATTTT	CASSRFGLAGGKDTQYF
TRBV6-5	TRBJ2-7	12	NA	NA	TGTGCCAGCTCACCCAGCCTATACGAGCAGTACTTC	CASSPSLYEQYF
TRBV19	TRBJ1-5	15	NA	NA	TGTGCCAGTAGTATTATGGAGGGGGGTCGACAGCCCCAGCATTTT	CASSIMEGGRQPQHF
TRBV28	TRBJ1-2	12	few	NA	TGTGCCAGCAACGGGCCCAACTATGGCTACACCTTC	CASNGPNYGYTF
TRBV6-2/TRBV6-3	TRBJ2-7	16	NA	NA	TGTGCCAGCAGTTCTTCTCCCGGGACGGGGAACTACGAGCAGTACTTC	CASSSSPGTGNYEQYF
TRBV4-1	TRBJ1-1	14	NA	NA	TGCGCCAGCAGCCAAGATATTCGGAACACTGAAGCTTTCTTT	CASSQDIRNTEAFF
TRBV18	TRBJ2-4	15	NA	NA	TGTGCCAGCTCACCTATTCCAGGGGTCCTAAACATTCAGTACTTC	CASSPIPGVLNIQYF
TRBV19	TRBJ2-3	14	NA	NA	TGTGCCAGTAGCCCCAGGGGGGGGGCGGATACGCAGTATTTT	CASSPRGGADTQYF
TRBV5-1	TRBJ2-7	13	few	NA	TGCGCCAGCAGCCGGGGGACGGCGGGGGAGCAGTACTTC	CASSRGTAGEQYF
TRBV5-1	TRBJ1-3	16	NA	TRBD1	TGCGCCAGCAGCCTGAACAGGGGTTCTACTGGAAACACCATATATTTT	CASSLNRGSTGNTIYF
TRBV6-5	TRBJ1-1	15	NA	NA	TGTGCCAGCAGTTCAACTGGTACAGCGAACACTGAAGCTTTCTTT	CASSSTGTANTEAFF
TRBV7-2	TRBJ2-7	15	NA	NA	TGTGCCAGCAGCTTAGATTCCGGGGCCCGTAGGGAGCAGTACTTC	CASSLDSGARREQYF
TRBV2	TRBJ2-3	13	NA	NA	TGTGCCAGCAGTGAAGCGGCGTTAGATACGCAGTATTTT	CASSEAALDTQYF
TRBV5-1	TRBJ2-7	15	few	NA	TGCGCCAGCAGCCTTGAGACTTGGGCCCGCTACGAGCAGTACTTC	CASSLETWARYEQYF
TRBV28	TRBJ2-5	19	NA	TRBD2	TGTGCCAGCAGTCTGCCCCCGGCCGGGACTAGCGGGAGGGAAGAGACCCAGTACTTC	CASSLPPAGTSGREETQYF
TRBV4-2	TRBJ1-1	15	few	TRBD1	TGTGCCAGCAGCCAAGATCTAAGGGGGCGGTCTGAAGCTTTCTTT	CASSQDLRGRSEAFF
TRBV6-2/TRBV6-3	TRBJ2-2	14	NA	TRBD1	TGTGCCAGCAGTGACAGGGAGAACACCGGGGAGCTGTTTTTT	CASSDRENTGELFF
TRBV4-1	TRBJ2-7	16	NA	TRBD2	TGCGCCAGCAGCCGAACTAGCGGGGCGAGCTCCTACGAGCAGTACTTC	CASSRTSGASSYEQYF
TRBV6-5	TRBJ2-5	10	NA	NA	TGTGCCAGCAGCCAAGAGACCCAGTACTTC	CASSQETQYF
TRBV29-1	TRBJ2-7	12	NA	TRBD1	TGCAGCGCGGGGACAGGGGGCTACGAGCAGTACTTC	CSAGTGGYEQYF
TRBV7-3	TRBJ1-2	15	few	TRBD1	TGTGCCAGCAGCTTAAAGGCCGGACAGGGTTATGGCTACACCTTC	CASSLKAGQGYGYTF
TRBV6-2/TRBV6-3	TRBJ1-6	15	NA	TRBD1	TGTGCCAGCAGTTACTCGAGAGGGGGCGGTTCACCCCTCCACTTT	CASSYSRGGGSPLHF
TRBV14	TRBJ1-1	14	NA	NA	TGTGCCAGCCGACTTGGGGGGGGCAACACTGAAGCTTTCTTT	CASRLGGGNTEAFF
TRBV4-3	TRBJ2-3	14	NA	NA	TGCGCCAGCAGCCAACGGGGGGCGCGTGATACGCAGTATTTT	CASSQRGARDTQYF
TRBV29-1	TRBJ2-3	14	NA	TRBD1	TGCAGCGTTGGGGACAGGCCTAGCACAGATACGCAGTATTTT	CSVGDRPSTDTQYF
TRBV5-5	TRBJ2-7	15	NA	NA	TGTGCCAGCAGCTTGGTCCCAGGGGGGGACTACGAGCAGTACTTC	CASSLVPGGDYEQYF
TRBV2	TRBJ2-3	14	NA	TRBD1	TGTGCCAGCAGGACAGGGTTAGGCACAGATACGCAGTATTTT	CASRTGLGTDTQYF
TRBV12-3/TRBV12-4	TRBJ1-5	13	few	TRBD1	TGTGCCAGCAGGGGGACAGGCAATCAGCCCCAGCATTTT	CASRGTGNQPQHF
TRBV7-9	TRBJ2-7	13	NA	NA	TGTGCCAGCAGCCAGGAGTCCCCCTACGAGCAGTACTTC	CASSQESPYEQYF
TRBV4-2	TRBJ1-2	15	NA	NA	TGTGCCAGCAGCCAAGTAAGTGGGGCAAACTATGGCTACACCTTC	CASSQVSGANYGYTF
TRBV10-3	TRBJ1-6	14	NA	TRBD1	TGTGCCATCAGTACCGGGACAGGGAATTCACCCCTCCACTTT	CAISTGTGNSPLHF
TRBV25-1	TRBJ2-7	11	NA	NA	TGTGCCAGCAGTCAATCCTACGAGCAGTACTTC	CASSQSYEQYF